Listed below are T cell receptor beta chains from one sample, sequenced in a study of T cell responses to AZD1222 COVID-19 vaccine. Clones were read by immunoSEQ multiplex PCR, and TCRdb kept only the in-frame ones, dropping some. The table lists 150,000 to 200,000 clones, approximately 90% of them singletons. This material consisted of peripheral blood, taken 28 days after the second AZD1222 dose. These receptors came from an adult who received the AZD1222 COVID-19 vaccine. The CDR3 runs from the conserved cysteine through the conserved F or W. A D gene is named only where the DNA matches it firmly. Not every row has a clone size; where given, it reads once, few, many or a size class.

J,D,V,size,CDR3,DNA
TRBJ1-2,NA,TRBV19,NA,CASRKASYGYTF,TGTGCCAGTAGAAAGGCGTCCTATGGCTACACCTTC
TRBJ2-7,TRBD1,TRBV7-2,NA,CASISTTGGPYEQYF,TGTGCCAGCATCTCAACCACAGGGGGCCCCTACGAGCAGTACTTC
TRBJ1-5,NA,TRBV10-3,once,CAISDTGLTPGQPQHF,TGTGCCATCAGTGATACAGGGCTTACCCCCGGTCAGCCCCAGCATTTT
TRBJ2-3,TRBD1,TRBV18,NA,CASSQGQGMDTQYF,TGTGCCAGCTCACAAGGACAGGGGATGGATACGCAGTATTTT
TRBJ2-5,TRBD1,TRBV27,NA,CASSLVGTEYQETQYF,TGTGCCAGCAGTTTAGTCGGGACAGAGTATCAAGAGACCCAGTACTTC
TRBJ2-4,TRBD2,TRBV5-1,NA,CASSFGLAGGGQNIQYF,TGCGCCAGCAGCTTTGGACTAGCGGGCGGGGGGCAAAACATTCAGTACTTC
TRBJ1-1,NA,TRBV12-2,NA,CASRLGRDGVNTEAFF,TGTGCAAGTCGCTTAGGCCGGGACGGAGTAAACACTGAAGCTTTCTTT
TRBJ1-4,TRBD1,TRBV11-2,NA,CASSPQGAGGKLFF,TGTGCCAGCAGCCCACAGGGGGCGGGAGGGAAACTGTTTTTT
TRBJ2-1,NA,TRBV9,NA,CASSVATGLSSYNEQFF,TGTGCCAGCAGCGTAGCTACAGGCTTGAGCTCCTACAATGAGCAGTTCTTC
TRBJ1-1,NA,TRBV2,NA,CASVVTEAFF,TGTGCCAGCGTTGTCACTGAAGCTTTCTTT
TRBJ1-6,TRBD1,TRBV5-1,NA,CASSLPGQGNSPLHF,TGCGCCAGCAGCTTACCGGGACAGGGAAATTCACCCCTCCACTTT
TRBJ1-1,NA,TRBV3-1/TRBV3-2,NA,CASSQATAEAFF,TGTGCCAGCAGCCAAGCGACCGCTGAAGCTTTCTTT
TRBJ2-7,NA,TRBV6-2/TRBV6-3,once,CASSYLGLYEQYF,TGTGCCAGCAGTTACCTCGGGTTGTACGAGCAGTACTTC
TRBJ2-7,TRBD2,TRBV5-1,NA,CASSYPGLAGGSYEQYF,TGCGCCAGCAGCTACCCGGGACTAGCGGGAGGTTCCTACGAGCAGTACTTC
TRBJ2-7,NA,TRBV18,NA,CASSGRGDYEQYF,TGTGCCAGCTCGGGCAGGGGGGACTACGAGCAGTACTTC
TRBJ1-2,NA,TRBV14,NA,CASSLAESAGYTF,TGTGCCAGCAGCTTAGCAGAGTCGGCTGGCTACACCTTC
TRBJ2-7,NA,TRBV2,NA,CASSEVGGYEQYF,TGTGCCAGCAGTGAAGTAGGTGGCTACGAGCAGTACTTC
TRBJ2-1,NA,TRBV29-1,NA,CSVDGGSYNEQFF,TGCAGCGTTGACGGGGGCTCCTACAATGAGCAGTTCTTC
TRBJ2-1,TRBD1,TRBV28,NA,CASSEGQGFYNEQFF,TGTGCCAGCAGTGAGGGACAGGGTTTCTACAATGAGCAGTTCTTC
TRBJ1-4,TRBD1,TRBV7-9,NA,CASSLRTGGTKLFF,TGTGCCAGCAGCTTAAGGACAGGGGGCACAAAACTGTTTTTT
TRBJ1-1,NA,TRBV6-5,NA,CASRVGDTEAFF,TGTGCCAGCAGGGTAGGGGACACTGAAGCTTTCTTT
TRBJ2-7,NA,TRBV9,NA,CASSVVGAWTNEQYF,TGTGCCAGCAGCGTAGTGGGTGCCTGGACGAACGAGCAGTACTTC
TRBJ2-1,NA,TRBV6-2/TRBV6-3,NA,CASSYRPRGTRYNEQFF,TGTGCCAGCAGTTACCGACCGCGGGGTACCCGCTACAATGAGCAGTTCTTC
TRBJ2-1,NA,TRBV5-1,few,CASGAGNEQFF,TGCGCCAGCGGGGCGGGAAATGAGCAGTTCTTC
TRBJ2-3,NA,TRBV7-6,NA,CASSLVAGTSDTQYF,TGTGCCAGCAGCTTAGTTGCCGGGACCTCAGATACGCAGTATTTT
TRBJ2-3,NA,TRBV24-1,NA,CATSDSGRGGTQYF,TGTGCCACCAGTGACTCTGGGAGGGGGGGTACGCAGTATTTT
TRBJ1-2,NA,TRBV25-1,once,CASRKRDGNYGYTF,TGTGCCAGCAGAAAACGGGACGGTAACTATGGCTACACCTTC
TRBJ2-5,NA,TRBV6-5,NA,CASSTGTEETQYF,TGTGCCAGCAGCACCGGGACGGAAGAGACCCAGTACTTC
TRBJ1-4,TRBD1,TRBV19,NA,CATKPSGTGGEKLFF,TGTGCCACCAAACCGTCGGGGACAGGGGGAGAAAAACTGTTTTTT
TRBJ1-2,NA,TRBV7-9,NA,CASGDSLDGYTF,TGTGCCAGCGGCGACAGTTTGGATGGCTACACCTTC
TRBJ1-4,NA,TRBV7-9,NA,CASSLRPRATNEKLFF,TGTGCCAGCAGCTTACGCCCCCGCGCAACTAATGAAAAACTGTTTTTT
TRBJ1-5,TRBD1,TRBV2,NA,CASSYRDRVDQPQHF,TGTGCCAGCAGTTACCGGGACAGGGTCGACCAGCCCCAGCATTTT
TRBJ2-7,TRBD1,TRBV29-1,NA,CSVETGVYEQYF,TGCAGCGTTGAGACAGGGGTCTACGAGCAGTACTTC
TRBJ1-2,NA,TRBV18,NA,CAGSPTGGYTF,TGTGCCGGCTCACCTACAGGTGGCTACACCTTC
TRBJ1-2,NA,TRBV28,NA,CASTTLGGYDGGYTF,TGTGCCAGCACCACCCTCGGAGGGTACGATGGTGGCTACACCTTC
TRBJ1-1,NA,TRBV6-5,NA,CASRRTENTEAFF,TGTGCCAGCAGGCGGACGGAGAACACTGAAGCTTTCTTT